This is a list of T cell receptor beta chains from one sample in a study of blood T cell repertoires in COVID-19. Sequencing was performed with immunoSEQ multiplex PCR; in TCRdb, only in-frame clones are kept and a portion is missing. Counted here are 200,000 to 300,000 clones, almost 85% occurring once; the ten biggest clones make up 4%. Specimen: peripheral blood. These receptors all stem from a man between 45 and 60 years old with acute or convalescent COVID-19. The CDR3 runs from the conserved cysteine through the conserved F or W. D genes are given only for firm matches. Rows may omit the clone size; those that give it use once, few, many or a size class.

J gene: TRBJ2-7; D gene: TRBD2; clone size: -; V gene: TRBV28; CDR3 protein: CAAGGLSYEQYF; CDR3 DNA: TGTGCCGCGGGAGGCCTATCCTACGAGCAGTACTTC
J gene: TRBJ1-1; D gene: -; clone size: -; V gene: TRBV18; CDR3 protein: CASSPPTDSLNTEAFF; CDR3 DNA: TGTGCCAGCTCACCACCTACGGACAGTCTCAACACTGAAGCTTTCTTT
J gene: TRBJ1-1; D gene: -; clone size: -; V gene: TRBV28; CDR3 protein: CASREQGDEAFF; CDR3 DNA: TGTGCCAGCAGAGAACAGGGTGATGAAGCTTTCTTT
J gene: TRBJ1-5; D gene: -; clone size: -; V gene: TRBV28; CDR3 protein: CASSFPQVNQPQHF; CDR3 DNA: TGTGCCAGCAGTTTTCCACAGGTCAATCAGCCCCAGCATTTT
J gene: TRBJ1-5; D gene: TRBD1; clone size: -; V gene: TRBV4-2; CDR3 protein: CASSQEGQGYQPQHF; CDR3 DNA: TGTGCCAGCAGCCAAGAGGGACAGGGCTACCAGCCCCAGCATTTT
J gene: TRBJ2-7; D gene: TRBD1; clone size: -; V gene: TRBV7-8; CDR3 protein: CASSRVGQAYEQYF; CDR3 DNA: TGTGCCAGCAGCCGCGTGGGACAGGCCTACGAGCAGTACTTC
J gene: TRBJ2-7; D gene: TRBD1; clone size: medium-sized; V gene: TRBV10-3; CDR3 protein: CAISGVEDRGRYEQYF; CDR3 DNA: TGTGCCATCAGTGGCGTCGAGGACAGGGGGAGGTACGAGCAGTACTTC
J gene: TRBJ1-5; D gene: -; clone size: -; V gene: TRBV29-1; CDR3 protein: CSVSNGAQPQHF; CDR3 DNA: TGCAGCGTTTCTAACGGAGCTCAGCCCCAGCATTTT
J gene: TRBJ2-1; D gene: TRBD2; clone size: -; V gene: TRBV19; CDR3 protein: CASSLAGEPYNEQFF; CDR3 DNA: TGTGCCAGTAGTTTAGCGGGAGAGCCCTACAATGAGCAGTTCTTC
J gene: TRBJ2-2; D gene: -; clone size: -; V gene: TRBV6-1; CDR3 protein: CASSEIERLNTGELFF; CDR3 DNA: TGTGCCAGCAGTGAAATAGAGCGCCTGAACACCGGGGAGCTGTTTTTT
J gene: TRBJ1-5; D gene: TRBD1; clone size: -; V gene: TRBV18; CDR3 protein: CASSYDRGGLSNQPQHF; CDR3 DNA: TGTGCCAGCTCCTACGACAGGGGCGGCCTAAGCAATCAGCCCCAGCATTTT
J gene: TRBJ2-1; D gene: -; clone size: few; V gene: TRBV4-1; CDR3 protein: CASSQRNFEGDEQFF; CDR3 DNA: TGCGCCAGCAGCCAAAGGAACTTTGAGGGAGATGAGCAGTTCTTC
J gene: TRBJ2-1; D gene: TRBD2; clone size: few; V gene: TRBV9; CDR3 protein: CASSVGGRVYNEQFF; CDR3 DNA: TGTGCCAGCAGCGTAGGCGGGAGGGTCTACAATGAGCAGTTCTTC
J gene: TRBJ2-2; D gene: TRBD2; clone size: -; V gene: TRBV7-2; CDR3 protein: CASSARSPGGTGELFF; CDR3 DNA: TGTGCCAGCAGCGCCAGGTCCCCCGGGGGGACCGGGGAGCTGTTTTTT
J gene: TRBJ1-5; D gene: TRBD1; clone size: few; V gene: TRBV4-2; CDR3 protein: CASSSGTGGSQPQHF; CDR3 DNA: TGTGCCAGCAGCTCCGGGACAGGGGGCTCTCAGCCCCAGCATTTT
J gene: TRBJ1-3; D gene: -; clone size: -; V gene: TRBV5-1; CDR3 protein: CASGEVASGNTIYF; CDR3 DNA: TGCGCCAGCGGAGAGGTTGCTTCTGGAAACACCATATATTTT
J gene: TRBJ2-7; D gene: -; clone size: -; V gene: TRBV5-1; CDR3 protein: CASSLPHGMAYEQYF; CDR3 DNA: TGCGCCAGCAGCTTACCCCACGGGATGGCCTACGAGCAGTACTTC
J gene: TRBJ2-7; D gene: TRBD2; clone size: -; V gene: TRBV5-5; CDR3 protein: CASSWLAGGSYEQYF; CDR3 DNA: TGTGCCAGCAGCTGGCTAGCGGGGGGCTCCTACGAGCAGTACTTC
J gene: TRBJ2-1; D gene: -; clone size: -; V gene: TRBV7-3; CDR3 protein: CASSSRTANEQFF; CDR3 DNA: TGTGCCAGCAGCTCCCGGACTGCTAATGAGCAGTTCTTC
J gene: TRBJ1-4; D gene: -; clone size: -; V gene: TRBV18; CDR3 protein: CASSPLMTGTNEKLFF; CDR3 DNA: TGTGCCAGCTCACCACTGATGACAGGCACGAATGAAAAACTGTTTTTT
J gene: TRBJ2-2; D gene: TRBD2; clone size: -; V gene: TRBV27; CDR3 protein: CASSRRTGTSGTGELFF; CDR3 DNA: TGTGCCAGCAGTAGGCGAACCGGGACTAGCGGCACCGGGGAGCTGTTTTTT
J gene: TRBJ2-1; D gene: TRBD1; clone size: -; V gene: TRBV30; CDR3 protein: CAWSVKSTGRSGQFF; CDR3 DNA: TGTGCCTGGAGTGTGAAATCGACAGGGCGGAGTGGGCAGTTCTTC
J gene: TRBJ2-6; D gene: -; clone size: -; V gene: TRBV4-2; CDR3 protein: CASSQDGGAGANVLTF; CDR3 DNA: TGTGCCAGCAGCCAAGATGGGGGCGCTGGGGCCAACGTCCTGACTTTC
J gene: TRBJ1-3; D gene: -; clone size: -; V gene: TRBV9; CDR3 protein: CASSNGGAGNTIYF; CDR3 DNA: TGTGCCAGCTCAAACGGCGGGGCTGGAAACACCATATATTTT
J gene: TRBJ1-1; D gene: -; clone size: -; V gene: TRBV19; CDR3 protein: CASRPRDFTEAFF; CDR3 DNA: TGTGCCAGTAGGCCACGGGACTTCACTGAAGCTTTCTTT
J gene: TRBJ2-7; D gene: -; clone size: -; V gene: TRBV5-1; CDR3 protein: CASSLNPSGGEQYF; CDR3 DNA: TGCGCCAGCAGCTTGAACCCCTCTGGAGGGGAGCAGTACTTC
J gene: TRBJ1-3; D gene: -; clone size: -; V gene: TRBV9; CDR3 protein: CASSVADSSGNTIYF; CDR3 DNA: TGTGCCAGCAGCGTAGCTGACAGCTCTGGAAACACCATATATTTT
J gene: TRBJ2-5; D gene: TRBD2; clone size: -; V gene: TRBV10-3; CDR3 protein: CAISESTGGGETQYF; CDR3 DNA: TGTGCCATCAGTGAGTCCACGGGAGGGGGAGAGACCCAGTACTTC
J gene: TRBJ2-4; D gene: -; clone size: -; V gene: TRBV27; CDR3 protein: CASSLLAGITKNIQYF; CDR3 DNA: TGTGCCAGCAGTTTATTGGCGGGGATAACCAAAAACATTCAGTACTTC
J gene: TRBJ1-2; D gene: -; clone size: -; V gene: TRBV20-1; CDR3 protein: CSARTAYGYTF; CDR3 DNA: TGCAGTGCAAGAACAGCCTATGGCTACACCTTC
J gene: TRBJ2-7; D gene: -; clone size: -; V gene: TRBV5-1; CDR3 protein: CASSLGTRGPYEQYF; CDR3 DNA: TGCGCCAGCAGCTTGGGGACAAGGGGCCCCTACGAGCAGTACTTC
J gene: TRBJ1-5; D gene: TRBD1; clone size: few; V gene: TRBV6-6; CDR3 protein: CASRGQGVVQPQHF; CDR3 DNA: TGTGCCAGCAGGGGACAGGGGGTAGTTCAGCCCCAGCATTTT
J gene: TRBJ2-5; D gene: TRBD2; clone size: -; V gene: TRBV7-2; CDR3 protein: CASSLGTRTETQYF; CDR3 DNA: TGTGCCAGCAGCTTAGGGACTAGGACCGAGACCCAGTACTTC
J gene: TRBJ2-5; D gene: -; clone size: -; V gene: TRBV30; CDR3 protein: CAWSGGDGETQYF; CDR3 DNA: TGTGCCTGGAGTGGGGGGGACGGGGAGACCCAGTACTTC
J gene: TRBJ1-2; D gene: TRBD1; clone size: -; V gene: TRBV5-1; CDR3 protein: CASSPRMGTGVPYGYTF; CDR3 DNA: TGCGCCAGCAGCCCTAGAATGGGGACAGGGGTCCCCTATGGCTACACCTTC
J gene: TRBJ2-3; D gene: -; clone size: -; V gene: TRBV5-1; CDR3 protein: CASSLALDSTDTQYF; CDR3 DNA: TGCGCCAGCAGCTTGGCCCTAGACAGCACAGATACGCAGTATTTT
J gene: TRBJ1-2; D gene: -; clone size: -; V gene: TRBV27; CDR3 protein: CASSIQGFYGYTF; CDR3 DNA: TGTGCCAGCAGTATACAGGGTTTCTATGGCTACACCTTC
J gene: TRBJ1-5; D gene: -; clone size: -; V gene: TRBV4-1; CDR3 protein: CASRGFAGETHQPQHF; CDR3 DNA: TGCGCCAGCAGGGGGTTTGCGGGGGAAACCCATCAGCCCCAGCATTTT
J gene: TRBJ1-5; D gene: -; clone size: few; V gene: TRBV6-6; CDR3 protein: CASGRPQHF; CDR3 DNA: TGTGCCTCTGGGAGGCCCCAGCATTTT
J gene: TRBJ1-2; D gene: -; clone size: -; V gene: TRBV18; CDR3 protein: CASSPPGRVSHYGYTF; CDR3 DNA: TGTGCCAGCTCACCACCGGGGAGGGTGTCTCACTATGGCTACACCTTC
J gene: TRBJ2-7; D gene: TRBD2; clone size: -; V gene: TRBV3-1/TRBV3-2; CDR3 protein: CASSQGPPGTSGSYEQYF; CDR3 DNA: TGTGCCAGCAGCCAAGGTCCCCCCGGGACTAGCGGCTCCTACGAGCAGTACTTC
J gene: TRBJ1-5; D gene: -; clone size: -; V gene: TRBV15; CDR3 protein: CATSRDRVGSQPQHF; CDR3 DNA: TGTGCCACCAGCAGAGACAGGGTCGGAAGTCAGCCCCAGCATTTT
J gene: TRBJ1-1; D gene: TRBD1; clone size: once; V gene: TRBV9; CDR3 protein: CASSVSPYRGRDTEAFF; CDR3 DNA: TGTGCCAGCAGCGTAAGTCCCTACAGGGGTAGGGACACTGAAGCTTTCTTT
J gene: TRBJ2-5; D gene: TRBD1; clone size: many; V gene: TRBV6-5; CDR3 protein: CASSSGQQETQYF; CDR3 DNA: TGTGCCAGCAGTTCGGGACAGCAAGAGACCCAGTACTTC
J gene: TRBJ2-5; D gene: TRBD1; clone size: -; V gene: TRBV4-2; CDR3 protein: CASSQTDRGEETQYF; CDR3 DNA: TGTGCCAGCAGCCAGACCGACAGGGGCGAGGAGACCCAGTACTTC
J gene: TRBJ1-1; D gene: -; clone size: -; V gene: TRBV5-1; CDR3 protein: CASSLVQGFGTEAFF; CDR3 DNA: TGCGCCAGCAGCTTGGTTCAGGGGTTTGGCACTGAAGCTTTCTTT
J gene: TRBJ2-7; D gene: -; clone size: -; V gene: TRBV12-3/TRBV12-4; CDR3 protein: CASSFTLDEQYF; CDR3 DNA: TGTGCCAGCAGTTTCACTCTCGACGAGCAGTACTTC
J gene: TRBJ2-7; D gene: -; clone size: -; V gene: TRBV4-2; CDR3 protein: CASSPVASQTYEQYF; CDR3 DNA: TGTGCCAGCAGCCCCGTGGCTAGCCAAACCTACGAGCAGTACTTC
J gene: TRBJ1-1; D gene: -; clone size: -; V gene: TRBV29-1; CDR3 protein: CSVVGAVTEAFF; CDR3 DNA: TGCAGCGTTGTAGGAGCTGTTACTGAAGCTTTCTTT
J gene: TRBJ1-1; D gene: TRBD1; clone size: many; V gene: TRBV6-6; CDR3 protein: CASLTHTGGRTEAFF; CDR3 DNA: TGTGCCAGCCTTACCCACACAGGGGGAAGGACTGAAGCTTTCTTT
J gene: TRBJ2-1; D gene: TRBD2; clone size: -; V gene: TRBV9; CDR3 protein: CASSVLAGGSNEQFF; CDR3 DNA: TGTGCCAGCAGCGTACTAGCGGGAGGATCCAATGAGCAGTTCTTC
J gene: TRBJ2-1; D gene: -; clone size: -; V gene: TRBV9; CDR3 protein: CASSVGGFSYNEQFF; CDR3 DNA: TGTGCCAGCAGCGTAGGAGGGTTTTCCTACAATGAGCAGTTCTTC
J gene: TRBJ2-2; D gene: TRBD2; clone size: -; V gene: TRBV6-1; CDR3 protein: CASSETSGYTGELFF; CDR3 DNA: TGTGCCAGCAGTGAAACTAGCGGGTACACCGGGGAGCTGTTTTTT